This T cell receptor beta chain derives from a study of cytomegalovirus exposure and HLA in healthy donors. Whole-study findings and limits: In a later analysis, TCR beta V- and J-gene trimming was associated with a missense DCLRE1C variant. Among the CMV-associated chains, a few were confirmed in vitro as specific for CMV antigens. In an earlier analysis, most TCR beta V segments were productive about 87% or about 30% of the time. In a later analysis, common viral pathogens appeared linked to several of the most significant clusters.

Trimming stripped 5 bases from V and 4 bases from J, with 17 bases between. This CDR3 contains 15 residues. CDR1 is SGHAT, CDR2 FQNNGV, per germline. Amplification used 60 Vbeta primers and 13 Jbeta primers. Clones were sequenced by immunoSEQ multiplex PCR, and TCRdb holds only the in-frame ones, with some missing. The table has about 190,000 clones, almost 75% seen once. With regard to this clone: The antigen is not known.

The source material was PBMCs. The TCR sequence derives from a woman aged 25 to 45 in good health and CMV-seropositive. The V and J genes are TRBV11-2 and TRBJ1-2; unclear D gene. CDR3 sequence: CASSPRPVAAYGYTF. The CDR3, as DNA: TGTGCCAGCAGCCCGCGCCCGGTGGCGGCCTATGGCTACACCTTC.